What follows are 25 T cell receptor beta chains derived from one specimen sequenced in a study of CD8 T cells in Susac syndrome. An amount of RNA that ranged from roughly 0.5 to 1 ug was reverse transcribed with random hexamers. TCRdb recomputed calls from the immunoSEQ multiplex PCR reads with MiXCR, one row per CDR3 protein. The sample records more than 200,000 distinct CDR3 sequences, 93% being singletons. The sequenced sample consisted of CD4+ T cells from PBMCs. All receptors derive from a human donor with multiple sclerosis.

This clonotype was detected only a few times. This rearrangement joins TRBV5-1 to TRBJ1-4; 11 nucleotides line up with TRBD1. The CDR3 length is 14 residues. Germline CDR1 reads SGHRS; CDR2 reads YFSETQ. J gave up 6 bases and V 4 bases, and 2 bases lay outside the gene matches. The CDR3 loop reads CASSTGQGDEKLFF. As DNA, the CDR3 is TGCGCCAGCAGCACGGGACAGGGGGATGAAAAACTGTTTTTT.

This chain links TRBV5-1 with TRBJ1-5; a weak D match, TRBD1 (5 bases). V was pared by 0 bases and J by 6 bases, with 13 bases between. The CDR3 length is 15 residues. The germline gives CDR1 SGHRS, CDR2 YFSETQ. CDR3 nucleotides: TGCGCCAGCAGCTTGGGTGTGTCAGGGAGTCAGCCCCAGCATTTT. Amino acids: CASSLGVSGSQPQHF.

The chain recombines TRBV6-2 or TRBV6-3 with TRBJ2-7; the match to TRBD1 covers 11 bases. The J segment lost 7 bases and the V segment lost 5 bases, leaving 7 bases of the junction unmatched. CDR3 length equals 14 residues. The germline V gene has CDR1 MNHEY and CDR2 SVGEGT. The CDR3 DNA follows: TGTGCCAGCAGTCACGGACAGGGGGCGGGAGAGCAGTACTTC. Its protein product is CASSHGQGAGEQYF.

The CDR3 DNA follows: TGTGCCAGCAGCATTGGACAGGGGATAAGGCCAGATACGCAGTATTTT. Protein: CASSIGQGIRPDTQYF. V gene TRBV12-3 or TRBV12-4 combines with J gene TRBJ2-3; 9 bases are shared with TRBD1. CDR3 length: 16 amino acids. J was trimmed by 4 bases and V by 6 bases; bases with no gene match: 11.

This clonotype has a single count. This rearrangement joins TRBV12-3 or TRBV12-4 to TRBJ2-3; D uncertain. V lost 5 bases and J 5 bases, leaving 11 bases between the germline ends. The CDR3 is made up of 13 amino acids. The CDR3 DNA reads TGTGCCAGCAGTGCCTACAGAGGAGATACGCAGTATTTT. Protein: CASSAYRGDTQYF.

The rearrangement links TRBV20-1 to TRBJ2-3, with TRBD2 matching over 8 bases. Trimming took 1 base from V and 1 from J; bases not matched to a gene: 4. Germline V gives CDR1 DFQATT, CDR2 SNEGSKA (reference sequence). The CDR3 totals 15 residues. CDR3 residues: CSARAPGLGTDTQYF. In nucleotides, the CDR3 is TGCAGTGCTAGAGCCCCGGGACTAGGCACAGATACGCAGTATTTT.

V is TRBV12-3 or TRBV12-4 and J is TRBJ2-7; D is perhaps TRBD1 (7 bases). Trimming removed 0 bases from V and 5 bases from J, with 20 bases in between. This CDR3 has 17 residues. This CDR3 reads CASSLAARGGGNNEQYF. CDR3 DNA sequence: TGTGCCAGCAGTTTAGCGGCACGCGGAGGGGGCAACAACGAGCAGTACTTC.

The chain has TRBV6-1 and TRBJ2-5; D ambiguous. Germline V gene sequence: CDR1 MNHNS, CDR2 SASEGT. The V end was cut by 1 base, the J end by 5 bases, with 14 bases between. CDR3 length: 15 amino acids. The chain's CDR3 is CASSEDQGILETQYF. In DNA, the CDR3 is TGTGCCAGCAGTGAAGATCAAGGAATTCTCGAGACCCAGTACTTC.

This clonotype was seen once. V usage is TRBV23-1 and J usage is TRBJ2-2, with D hard to call. TRBV23-1 is marked as an open reading frame, function uncertain. The V end lost 2 bases, the J end lost 8 bases, and 12 bases lay between the germline ends. This CDR3 has 14 residues. For the CDR3, the DNA is TGCGCCAGCAGTCAAGACGGGCCTTTAGGGGAGCTGTTTTTT. Protein sequence: CASSQDGPLGELFF.

This chain links TRBV14 with TRBJ1-1, with D perhaps matching TRBD1 (6 bases). CDR3 length equals 13 residues. Per the germline V gene, CDR1 is SGHDN and CDR2 is FVKESK. V lost 1 base to trimming and J lost 10 bases, with 13 bases between them. CDR3 nucleotide sequence: TGTGCCAGCAGCCAAGTACAGGGTGGCTTAGCTTTCTTT. As protein: CASSQVQGGLAFF.

The rearrangement links TRBV7-3 to TRBJ2-5; weak D call: TRBD1 (6 bases). CDR3 length equals 13 residues. The V and J ends lost 2 bases and 5 bases respectively, with 9 bases between them. Germline V gives CDR1 SGHTA, CDR2 FQGTGA. CDR3 sequence (DNA): TGTGCCAGCAGCTTACGCAGGGGCGAGACCCAGTACTTC. Its translation: CASSLRRGETQYF.

The chain recombines TRBV5-4 with TRBJ2-5; 7 nucleotides align to TRBD2. CDR1 SGHNT and CDR2 YYREEE come from the germline V gene (reference sequence). The CDR3 covers 17 residues. The trim removed 1 base at V and 6 bases at J, leaving 15 bases unmatched. In DNA, the CDR3 is TGTGCCAGCAGCTTGCCGGGGCCGGGCAGGGAGGGAAAGACCCAGTACTTC. Encoded protein: CASSLPGPGREGKTQYF.

V is TRBV7-2 and J is TRBJ1-2; possible D gene TRBD1, 5 bases. Trimming removed 6 bases at V and 3 bases at J, with 14 bases between. The V gene's germline CDR1 is SGHTA and CDR2 FQGNSA. The CDR3 has 14 residues. Here the CDR3 reads CASRPPGLDYGYTF. In DNA form, the CDR3 reads TGTGCCAGCAGACCCCCGGGGCTGGACTATGGCTACACCTTC.

V and J are TRBV20-1 and TRBJ2-5; D is undetermined. V was clipped by 1 base and J by 6 bases, with 6 bases between them. Germline loops: CDR1 DFQATT, CDR2 SNEGSKA (reference sequence). This CDR3 is 11 amino acids long. DNA for the CDR3: TGCAGTGCTAGAGTAAGACAGACCCAGTACTTC. It translates to CSARVRQTQYF.

The chain employs TRBV4-1 and TRBJ2-1; D is undetermined. CDR3 length: 11 residues. V was shortened by 3 bases and J by 8 bases, with 5 bases between the two germline ends. CDR1 and CDR2 from the germline V gene are MGHRA and YSYEKL. The CDR3 region has the DNA TGCGCCAGCAGCCACAGCTATGAGCAGTTCTTC. Translated: CASSHSYEQFF.

The V gene is TRBV29-1, the J gene TRBJ1-2, with a weak D call TRBD1 (6 bases). V lost 3 bases to trimming and J lost 7 bases, with 15 bases between them. This CDR3 spans 13 amino acids. Germline values: CDR1 SQVTM, CDR2 ANQGSEA. CDR3 residues: CSVDRGGLRGYTF. DNA of the CDR3: TGCAGCGTTGATCGTGGGGGCCTACGTGGCTACACCTTC.

In its sample, this clonotype was seen once. The V and J genes are TRBV6-1 and TRBJ2-7, with no clear D. V gave up 7 bases and J gave up 1 base, with 11 bases separating them. The CDR3 is made up of 13 amino acids. The germline V gene encodes CDR1 MNHNS and CDR2 SASEGT. The CDR3, as DNA: TGTGCCAGCAACAAAGAAGTTTCCTACGAGCAGTACTTC. It codes for CASNKEVSYEQYF.

This chain uses TRBV20-1 with TRBJ1-4; 8 bases align to TRBD1. The germline CDR1 and CDR2 sequences are DFQATT and SNEGSKA (reference sequence). The CDR3 covers 14 residues. V lost 6 bases, J lost 5 bases, and 8 bases stayed unmatched. The CDR3: CSALGQGKNEKLFF. The CDR3 bases are TGCAGTGCCCTCGGACAGGGCAAGAATGAAAAACTGTTTTTT.

V usage is TRBV20-1 and J usage is TRBJ2-7; weak D call: TRBD2 (5 bases). The CDR3 runs 12 residues. V lost 3 bases to trimming and J lost 5 bases, with 11 bases between them. Germline V gene lookup returns CDR1 DFQATT and CDR2 SNEGSKA (reference sequence). The CDR3 spells CSASNGIDEQYF. The CDR3 DNA reads TGCAGTGCTAGTAACGGGATCGACGAGCAGTACTTC.

J is TRBJ2-1 and V is TRBV5-1; 8 nucleotides line up with TRBD2. The CDR3 runs 15 residues. V shed 2 bases, J shed 6 bases, and the junction held 7 bases outside the gene matches. CDR1 is SGHRS and CDR2 is YFSETQ in the germline V gene. This CDR3 is CASSLEAGVGNEQFF. The CDR3 DNA reads TGCGCCAGCAGCTTAGAAGCGGGAGTAGGCAATGAGCAGTTCTTC. Looking up the rest from reference TRBV5-1 and TRBJ2-1 gives the full variable domain: KAGVTQTPRYLIKTRGQQVTLSCSPISGHRSVSWYQQTPGQGLQFLFEYFSETQRNKGNFPGRFSGRQFSNSRSEMNVSTLELGDSALYLCASSLEAGVGNEQFFGPGTRLTVL.

The V call is TRBV18, the J call TRBJ1-5; TRBD1 might be the D (5 bases). CDR3 length: 15 amino acids. In germline, CDR1 is KGHSH, CDR2 LQKENI. The germline V and J ends were trimmed by 3 bases and 3 bases, with 12 bases remaining between them. CDR3 DNA: TGTGCCAGCTCACCTCCACGACAGCTCAATCAGCCCCAGCATTTT. As protein: CASSPPRQLNQPQHF.

This clonotype was detected once. The chain is built from TRBV18 and TRBJ1-6; 8 bases match TRBD1. The trim removed 4 bases at V and 10 bases at J, leaving 6 bases unmatched. The CDR3 runs to 14 residues. The germline gives CDR1 KGHSH, CDR2 LQKENI. The CDR3 region has the DNA TGTGCCAGCTCACTCGGACAGGGCCAGTCACCCCTCCACTTT. It encodes CASSLGQGQSPLHF.

V is TRBV29-1 and J is TRBJ2-5, with D hard to call. V was clipped by 4 bases and J by 5 bases, with 8 bases between them. This CDR3 comprises 11 residues. Germline-derived CDR1 and CDR2 are SQVTM and ANQGSEA. The CDR3 nucleotides are TGCAGCGTTGTGTTCGGGGAGACCCAGTACTTC. Protein sequence: CSVVFGETQYF.

The chain uses TRBV5-1 and TRBJ2-6, with D perhaps being TRBD1 or TRBD2 (5 bases each). Germline V lookup: CDR1 SGHRS, CDR2 YFSETQ. The germline V and J ends were trimmed by 6 bases and 0 bases, with 19 bases remaining between them. This CDR3 contains 18 residues. Here the CDR3 reads CASTLLPGPSSGANVLTF. The CDR3 DNA reads as TGCGCCAGCACCTTACTACCGGGACCCAGCTCTGGGGCCAACGTCCTGACTTTC. Full variable domain (missing parts from reference TRBV5-1 and TRBJ2-6): KAGVTQTPRYLIKTRGQQVTLSCSPISGHRSVSWYQQTPGQGLQFLFEYFSETQRNKGNFPGRFSGRQFSNSRSEMNVSTLELGDSALYLCASTLLPGPSSGANVLTFGAGSRLTVL.

This clonotype occurred a few times. The V and J genes are TRBV11-2 and TRBJ2-5, with a possible D match to TRBD2 (5 bases). Between the trimmed V and J ends, which lost 5 bases and 1 base, there was a span of 14 bases. The CDR3 sequence is 15 residues long. Germline V gene data show CDR1 as SGHAT and CDR2 as FQNNGV. CDR3 region: CASSPAGAVQETQYF. In DNA form, the CDR3 reads TGTGCCAGCAGCCCGGCAGGAGCGGTCCAAGAGACCCAGTACTTC. The whole variable domain, remainder taken from reference TRBV11-2 and TRBJ2-5, is EAGVAQSPRYKIIEKRQSVAFWCNPISGHATLYWYQQILGQGPKLLIQFQNNGVVDDSQLPKDRFSAERLKGVDSTLKIQPAKLEDSAVYLCASSPAGAVQETQYFGPGTRLLVL.